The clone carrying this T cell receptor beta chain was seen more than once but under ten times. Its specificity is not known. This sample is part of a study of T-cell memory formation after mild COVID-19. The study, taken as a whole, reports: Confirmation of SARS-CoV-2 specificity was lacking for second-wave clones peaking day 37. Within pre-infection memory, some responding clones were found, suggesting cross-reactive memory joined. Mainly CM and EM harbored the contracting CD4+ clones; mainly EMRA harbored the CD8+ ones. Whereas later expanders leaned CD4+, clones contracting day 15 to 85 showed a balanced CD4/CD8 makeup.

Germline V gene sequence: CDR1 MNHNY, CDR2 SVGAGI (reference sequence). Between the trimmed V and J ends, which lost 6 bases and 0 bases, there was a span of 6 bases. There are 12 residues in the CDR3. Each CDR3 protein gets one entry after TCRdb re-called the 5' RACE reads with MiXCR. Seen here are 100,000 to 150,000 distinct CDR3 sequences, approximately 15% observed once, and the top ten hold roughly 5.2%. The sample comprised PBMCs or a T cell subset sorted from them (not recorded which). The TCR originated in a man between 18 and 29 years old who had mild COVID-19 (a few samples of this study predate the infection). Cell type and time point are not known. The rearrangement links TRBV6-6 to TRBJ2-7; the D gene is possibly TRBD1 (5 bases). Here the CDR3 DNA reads TGTGCCAGCAGGACAGTCTCCTACGAGCAGTACTTC. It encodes CASRTVSYEQYF.